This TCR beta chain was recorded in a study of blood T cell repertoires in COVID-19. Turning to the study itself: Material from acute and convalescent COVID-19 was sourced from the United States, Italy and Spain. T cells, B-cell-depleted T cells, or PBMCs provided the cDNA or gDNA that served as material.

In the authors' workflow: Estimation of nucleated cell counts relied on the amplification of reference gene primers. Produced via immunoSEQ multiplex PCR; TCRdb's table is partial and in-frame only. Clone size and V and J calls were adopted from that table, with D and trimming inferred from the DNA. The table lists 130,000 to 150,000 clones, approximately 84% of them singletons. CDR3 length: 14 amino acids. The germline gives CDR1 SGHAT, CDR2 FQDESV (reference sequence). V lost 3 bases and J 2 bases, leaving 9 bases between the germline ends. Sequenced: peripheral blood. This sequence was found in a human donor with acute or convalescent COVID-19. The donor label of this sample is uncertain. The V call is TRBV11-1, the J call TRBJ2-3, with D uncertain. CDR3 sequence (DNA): TGTGCCAGCAGCTTCATGGGCCCCACAGATACGCAGTATTTT. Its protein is CASSFMGPTDTQYF.